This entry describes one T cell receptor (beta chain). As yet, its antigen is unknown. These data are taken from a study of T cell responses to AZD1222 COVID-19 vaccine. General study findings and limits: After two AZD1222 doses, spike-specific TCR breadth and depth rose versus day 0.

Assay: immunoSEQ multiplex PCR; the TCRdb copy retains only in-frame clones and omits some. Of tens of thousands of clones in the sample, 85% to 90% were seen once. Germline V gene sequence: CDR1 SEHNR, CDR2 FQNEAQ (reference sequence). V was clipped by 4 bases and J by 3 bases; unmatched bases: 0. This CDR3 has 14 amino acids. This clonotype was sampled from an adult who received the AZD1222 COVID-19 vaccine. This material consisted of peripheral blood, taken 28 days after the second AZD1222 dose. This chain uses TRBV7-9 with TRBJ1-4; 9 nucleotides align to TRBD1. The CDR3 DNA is TGTGCCAGCAGCTGGACAGGGGCTAATGAAAAACTGTTTTTT. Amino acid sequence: CASSWTGANEKLFF.